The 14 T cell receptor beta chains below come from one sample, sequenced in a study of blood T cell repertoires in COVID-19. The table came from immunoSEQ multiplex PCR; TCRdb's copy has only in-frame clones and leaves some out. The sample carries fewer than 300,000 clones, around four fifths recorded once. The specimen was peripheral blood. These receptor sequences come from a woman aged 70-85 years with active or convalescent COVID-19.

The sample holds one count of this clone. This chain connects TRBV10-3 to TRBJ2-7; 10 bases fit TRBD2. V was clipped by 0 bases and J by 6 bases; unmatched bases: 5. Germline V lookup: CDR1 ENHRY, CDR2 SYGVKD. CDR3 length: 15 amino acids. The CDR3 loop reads CAISESASGSTEQYF. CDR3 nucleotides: TGTGCCATCAGTGAGTCAGCTAGCGGGAGTACCGAGCAGTACTTC.

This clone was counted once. CDR3 coding DNA: TGCGCCAGCAGCTTGCAAGATCAGGCCTACGAGCAGTACTTC. It is translated as CASSLQDQAYEQYF. The V gene is TRBV5-1, the J gene TRBJ2-7; D is unclear. The germline V and J ends were trimmed by 1 base and 2 bases, with 10 bases remaining between them. Germline assignment: CDR1 SGHRS and CDR2 YFSETQ. The CDR3 loop spans 14 amino acids.

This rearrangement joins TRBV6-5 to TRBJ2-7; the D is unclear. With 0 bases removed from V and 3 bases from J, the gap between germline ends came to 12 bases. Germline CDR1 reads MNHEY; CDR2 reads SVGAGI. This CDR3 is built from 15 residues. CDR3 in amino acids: CASSYSPAGFYEQYF. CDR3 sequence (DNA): TGTGCCAGCAGTTACTCCCCGGCAGGCTTCTACGAGCAGTACTTC.

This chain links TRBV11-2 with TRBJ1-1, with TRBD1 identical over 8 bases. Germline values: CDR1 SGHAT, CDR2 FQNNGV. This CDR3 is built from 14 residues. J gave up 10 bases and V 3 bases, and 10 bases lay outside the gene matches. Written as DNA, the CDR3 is TGTGCCAGCAGCTTTAGACAGGGGAGTATCGCAGCTTTCTTT. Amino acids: CASSFRQGSIAAFF.

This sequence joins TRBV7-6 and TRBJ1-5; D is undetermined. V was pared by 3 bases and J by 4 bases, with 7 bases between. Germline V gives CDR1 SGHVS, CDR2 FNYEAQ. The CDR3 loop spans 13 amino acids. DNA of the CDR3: TGTGCCAGCAGCTTCGGGAGTAATCAGCCCCAGCATTTT. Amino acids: CASSFGSNQPQHF.

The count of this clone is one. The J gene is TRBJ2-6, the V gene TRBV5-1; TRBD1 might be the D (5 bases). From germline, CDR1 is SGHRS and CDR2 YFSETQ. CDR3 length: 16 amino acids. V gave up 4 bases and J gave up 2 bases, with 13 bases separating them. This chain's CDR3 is CASSDSGPTGANVLTF. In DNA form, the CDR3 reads TGCGCCAGCAGCGACAGTGGACCCACTGGGGCCAACGTCCTGACTTTC.

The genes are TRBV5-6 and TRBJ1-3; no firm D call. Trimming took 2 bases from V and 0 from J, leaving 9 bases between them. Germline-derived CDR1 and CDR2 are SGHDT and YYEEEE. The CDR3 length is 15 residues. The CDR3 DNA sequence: TGTGCCAGCAGCTTCCGTCCCCGCTCTGGAAACACCATATATTTT. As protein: CASSFRPRSGNTIYF.

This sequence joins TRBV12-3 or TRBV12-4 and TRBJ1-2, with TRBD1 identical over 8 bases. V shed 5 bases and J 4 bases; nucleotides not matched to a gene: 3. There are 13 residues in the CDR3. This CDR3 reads CASSVGQVYGYTF. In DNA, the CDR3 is TGTGCCAGCAGTGTGGGACAGGTCTATGGCTACACCTTC.

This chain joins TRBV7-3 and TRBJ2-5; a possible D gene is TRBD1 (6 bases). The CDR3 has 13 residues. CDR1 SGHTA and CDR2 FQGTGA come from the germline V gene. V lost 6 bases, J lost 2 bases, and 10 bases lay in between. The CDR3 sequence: CASSAGQQETQYF. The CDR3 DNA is TGTGCCAGCAGTGCTGGACAGCAAGAGACCCAGTACTTC. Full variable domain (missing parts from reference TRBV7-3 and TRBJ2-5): GAGVSQTPSNKVTEKGKYVELRCDPISGHTALYWYRQSLGQGPEFLIYFQGTGAADDSGLPNDRFFAVRPEGSVSTLKIQRTERGDSAVYLCASSAGQQETQYFGPGTRLLVL.

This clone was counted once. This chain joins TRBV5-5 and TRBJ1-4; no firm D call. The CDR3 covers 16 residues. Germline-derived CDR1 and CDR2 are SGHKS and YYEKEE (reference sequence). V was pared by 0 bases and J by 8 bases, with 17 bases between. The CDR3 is CASSLESRFKKEKLFF. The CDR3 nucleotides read TGTGCCAGCAGCTTGGAGTCCAGGTTCAAGAAGGAAAAACTGTTTTTT.

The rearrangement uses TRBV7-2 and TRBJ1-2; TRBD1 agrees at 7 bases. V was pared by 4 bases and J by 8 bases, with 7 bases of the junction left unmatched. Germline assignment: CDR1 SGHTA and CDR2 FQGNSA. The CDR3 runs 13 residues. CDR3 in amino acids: CASSYEGARGYTF. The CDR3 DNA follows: TGTGCCAGCAGCTATGAGGGGGCGCGGGGCTACACCTTC.

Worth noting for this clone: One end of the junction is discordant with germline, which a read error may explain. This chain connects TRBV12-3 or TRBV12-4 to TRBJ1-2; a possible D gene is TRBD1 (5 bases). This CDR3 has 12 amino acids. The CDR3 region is CASSFADDSPYF. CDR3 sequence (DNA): TGTGCCAGCAGTTTCGCGGACGACAGTCCCTACTTC.

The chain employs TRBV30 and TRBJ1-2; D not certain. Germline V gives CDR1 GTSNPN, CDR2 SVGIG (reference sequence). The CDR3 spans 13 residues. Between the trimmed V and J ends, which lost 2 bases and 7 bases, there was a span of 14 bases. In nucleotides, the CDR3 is TGTGCCTGGAGTCTTGGACTGCGGGGTGGCTACACCTTC. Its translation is CAWSLGLRGGYTF.

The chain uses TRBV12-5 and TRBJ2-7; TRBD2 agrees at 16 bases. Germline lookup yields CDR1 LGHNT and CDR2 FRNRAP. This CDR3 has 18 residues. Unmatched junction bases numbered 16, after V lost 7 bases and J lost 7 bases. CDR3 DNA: TGTGCTAGTGACCCAACCGGGGGACTAGCGGGAGGGCCGGGGGAGCAGTACTTC. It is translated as CASDPTGGLAGGPGEQYF.